These 14 T cell receptor beta chains were all obtained from the same sample, sequenced in a study of blood T cells in healthy people across ages. Next came a second PCR, run for 7 to 11 cycles, which used a sample-barcoded 5' primer along with a J-beta primer mix. TCRdb ran MiXCR on the 5' RACE reads and lists one entry per CDR3 protein. The sample has some 1.7 million distinct CDR3 sequences; roughly 27% are singletons. The specimen was blood. The receptors derive from a woman in her twenties or thirties in good health.

V is TRBV20-1 and J is TRBJ2-3; TRBD2 might be the D (6 bases). Germline V gene sequence: CDR1 DFQATT, CDR2 SNEGSKA (reference sequence). The CDR3 sequence is 14 residues long. Trimming shortened V by 1 base and J by 4 bases, and 12 bases separated the two germline ends. CDR3 DNA sequence: TGCAGTGCTAGAGGGCGGGGTCTCCCAGATACGCAGTATTTT. It encodes CSARGRGLPDTQYF.

V is TRBV10-3 and J is TRBJ2-1, with D possibly being TRBD2 (6 bases). The J call may be in error: the DNA end matches TRBJ2-7 better. The germline V gene encodes CDR1 ENHRY and CDR2 SYGVKD. The CDR3 is 15 amino acids. CDR3 residues: CAISEGLAPYNEQYF. In nucleotides, the CDR3 is TGTGCCATCAGTGAGGGCCTAGCGCCCTACAATGAGCAGTACTTC.

This clonotype was counted between two and nine times. The chain couples TRBV9 to TRBJ2-5; 8 bases are a match to TRBD2. Gene TRBJ2-7 matches the end of the DNA better, so the J call may be wrong. The CDR3 loop spans 15 amino acids. Germline V gene lookup returns CDR1 SGDLS and CDR2 YYNGEE. The CDR3 DNA sequence: TGTGCCAGCAGCGTAGTGGCAGCGGGAGTTAGCGAGCAGTACTTC. It specifies CASSVVAAGVSEQYF.

V and J are TRBV25-1 and TRBJ2-7, with D tentatively TRBD1 (6 bases). The CDR3 sequence is 14 residues long. Germline V gives CDR1 MGHDK, CDR2 SYGVNS. The ends were cut back, 3 bases at V and 3 bases at J, with 12 bases in the middle. The CDR3 DNA reads TGTGCCAGCAGTGACCGGACAGCTCTCTACGAGCAGTACTTC. The encoded protein is CASSDRTALYEQYF.

This clonotype has a handful of counts. The J gene is TRBJ2-1, the V gene TRBV2; TRBD2 agrees at 7 bases. The CDR3 has 14 amino acids. CDR1 is SNHLY and CDR2 is FYNNEI in the germline V gene. J was trimmed by 2 bases and V by 6 bases; bases with no gene match: 4. Here the CDR3 DNA reads TGTGCCAGCAGAGGGAGCGGGACCTACAATGAGCAGTTCTTC. It yields the protein CASRGSGTYNEQFF.

A few counts support this clonotype. The rearrangement links TRBV30 to TRBJ1-1, with D unclear. Germline V CDR1 and CDR2: GTSNPN, SVGIG (reference sequence). CDR3 length equals 14 residues. V gave up 2 bases and J gave up 3 bases, with 13 bases separating them. This chain's CDR3 is CAWSHGSGDTEAFF. The CDR3 DNA reads TGTGCCTGGAGTCACGGATCCGGGGACACTGAAGCTTTCTTT.

The chain employs TRBV9 and TRBJ2-3; 7 bases are a match to TRBD1. CDR3 length: 18 amino acids. After removal of 0 bases from V and 2 bases from J, the junction contained 12 bases not matched to a gene. The germline V gene encodes CDR1 SGDLS and CDR2 YYNGEE. The CDR3 here is CASSVATGVPDFTDTQYF. The CDR3 region has the DNA TGTGCCAGCAGCGTAGCCACAGGGGTTCCTGATTTCACAGATACGCAGTATTTT.

The chain joins TRBV6-7 to TRBJ1-2, with D maybe TRBD1 (5 bases). TRBV6-7 is an ORF, and what it does is uncertain. Trimming pared 4 bases from V and 8 bases from J, leaving 11 bases between. There are 12 residues in the CDR3. In DNA, the CDR3 is TGTGCCAGCAGTTGGGGGTTAGGAGGCTACACCTTC. It codes for CASSWGLGGYTF.

This clonotype was seen a handful of times. The genes are TRBV4-2 and TRBJ2-1; TRBD2 matches at 8 bases. The CDR3 is made up of 16 amino acids. Losses at the gene ends were 0 bases for V and 7 bases for J; bases not matched to a gene: 8. The germline CDR1 and CDR2 sequences are LGHNA and YNFKEQ. In nucleotides, the CDR3 is TGTGCCAGCAGCCAAGAAAACGGGGGGGCGTCAAATGAGCAGTTCTTC. Encoded protein: CASSQENGGASNEQFF.

This clonotype was seen a handful of times. This sequence joins TRBV20-1 and TRBJ2-1; 11 positions match TRBD2. The CDR3 spans 14 residues. Germline CDR1 is DFQATT and CDR2 is SNEGSKA (reference sequence). Trimming at V came to 3 bases and at J to 6 bases, leaving 4 bases not matched to a gene. This CDR3 is CSARTSGISNEQFF. CDR3 coding DNA: TGCAGTGCTAGGACTAGCGGGATTAGCAATGAGCAGTTCTTC.

This clonotype was seen a few times. The genes are TRBV7-2 and TRBJ2-1; D assignment may be TRBD1 or TRBD2 (10 bases each). The V gene lost 4 bases and the J gene lost 9 bases, with 28 bases spanning the gap. Germline V gene data show CDR1 as SGHTA and CDR2 as FQGNSA. The CDR3 length is 18 residues. CDR3 bases: TGTGCCAGCAGCTCCGGGACAGGGGTCAGCGGGAGGGTTGGTGAGCAGTTCTTC. This gives the protein CASSSGTGVSGRVGEQFF.

The genes are TRBV3-1 and TRBJ2-1; D unresolved. Germline CDR1 and CDR2: LGHDT and YNNKEL (reference sequence). With 0 bases removed from V and 4 bases from J, the gap between germline ends came to 13 bases. The CDR3 spans 16 residues. DNA of the CDR3: TGTGCCAGCAGCCAAGATTTGGGGAAAGGGTACAATGAGCAGTTCTTC. This codes for CASSQDLGKGYNEQFF.

The table lists this clonotype with a few counts. In DNA form, the CDR3 reads TGCGCCAGCAGCCAAGGGGGCCGACAGTATAGCAATCAGCCCCAGCATTTT. It is translated as CASSQGGRQYSNQPQHF. V and J are TRBV4-3 and TRBJ1-5; TRBD1 might be the D (5 bases). There are 17 residues in the CDR3. Germline V CDR1 and CDR2: LGHNA, YSLEER. Trimming removed 1 base at V and 0 bases at J, with 13 bases between.

This clonotype was counted ten times or more. The V gene is TRBV5-1, the J gene TRBJ1-2; a weak D match, TRBD1 (5 bases). The CDR3 extends over 14 amino acids. Germline V lookup: CDR1 SGHRS, CDR2 YFSETQ. Trimming removed 3 bases from V and 4 bases from J, with 13 bases in between. The CDR3: CASSSGRETYGYTF. The CDR3 nucleotides read TGCGCCAGCAGCTCGGGACGGGAAACCTATGGCTACACCTTC.